This TCR beta chain is drawn from a study of human T cells and chemical hapten exposure (dated by TCRdb to about 2021). With respect to the entire study: For sensitization, 2% DPC in acetone was applied to a 2 cm by 2 cm area of upper inner arm skin. Libraries were combined into a pool for sequencing, and differences in TCR yield between samples came mainly from small differences in library volumes within the pool. Patients additionally received weekly therapeutic DPC doses to the scalp throughout the approximately 25-week study period. The study tracked peripheral blood TCR repertoire changes in vivo during primary and secondary sensitization to the hapten diphenylcyclopropenone (DPC) in alopecia patients. Patient blood was sampled pre-sensitization (week 0) and at 2, 6 and about 24 weeks after DPC sensitization. Twenty-nine alopecia patients provided blood for TCR sequencing at one to four time points (pre-sensitization, 2, 6 and 24 weeks). The mostly female patient cohort included alopecia areata with under or over 50% scalp involvement, alopecia totalis and alopecia universalis. Patch testing was performed on the upper back with Finn chambers containing 0.01% DPC, and the patch tests were scored after 6 days according to International Contact Dermatitis Research Group standards.

The sample's time point, from its label and the paper: patch test 3, about 24 weeks after DPC sensitization. Per the publication, the treatment or condition label means: therapeutic diphenylcyclopropenone sensitization with weekly scalp DPC. At every patch-test visit, the blood draw took place before the patch test was put on. Patients were eligible if aged 18 to 70, diagnosed with alopecia and judged suitable for DPC therapy, and pregnant patients were excluded. Unfractionated whole blood was collected in Tempus Blood RNA tubes, and total RNA was extracted from that blood. V is shortened by 3 bases, J by 1 base, and the region joining them spans 0 bases. Per the germline V gene, ENHRY is the CDR1 and SYGVKD is the CDR2. Including cysteine and phenylalanine, the CDR3 has 11 amino acids. The entry retains the CDR3 DNA only, 33 bases that are in frame from base 1. Points the paper makes about the study in general: Patch test score correlated positively with the number of PT1 expanded TCRs, reaching significance at thresholds 8, 16 and 32 but not at 4. Compared with pre-sensitization or healthy control sets, expanded TCRs formed significantly more large CDR3 similarity clusters, which is consistent with antigen-driven responses. No change with DPC sensitization was found in the number of TCRs above 1 in 1000 frequency, and no evidence of global repertoire structure alterations was found. Alopecia, a presumed autoimmune disease, was present in all patients, so the immune response of the patients might differ from that of healthy individuals. Repeated subsampling changed both the strength of the expansion versus patch-test correlation and the threshold at which the correlation became significant.

In its sample, this clonotype was seen many times. What antigen it recognizes has not been identified. No base quality information exists; no much larger clone differs at one position. The library was built by means of RACE. Sequencing took place on a NextSeq 500. During library preparation, unique molecular identifiers were attached to individual cDNA molecules so that TCRs could be counted quantitatively and reproducibly. For every blood RNA sample, sequencing covered both the TCR alpha and TCR beta chains. The original methods were these. The median number of TCRs per sample was some 100,000, ranging from 23,224 to 690,600. V, J and CDR3 annotation of the TCR reads was performed with the Decombinator software suite. For the PS versus PT1 abundance plots, all samples were subsampled to the same number of TCRs (28,000). Expanded TCRs were defined as absent before sensitization and observed at least eight times at the 2-week time point. TCRdb reprocessing: public reads trimmed at Q25 with fastp, clones called with MiXCR, in-frame beta chains kept. CDR3 protein sequences are deduplicated, and each keeps its most common genes and DNA. V and J calls and clone size were set by TCRdb, not the authors. The sample table lists around 110,000 distinct CDR3 sequences, 10% to 12% of them with a count of one. 2% to 2.5% of the sample lies in the top ten.

This receptor chain uses TRBV10-3 and TRBJ2-5; the D gene cannot be named for sure. The sample consisted of whole blood, taken in connection with sensitization to the hapten diphenylcyclopropenone (DPC). The receptor's source is a woman between 45 and 60 years old with alopecia areata. Some clones in this sample may be carry-over from other donors' samples. The CDR3 in this case is CAISDQETQYF. The bases are TGTGCCATCAGTGACCAAGAGACCCAGTACTTC.